The rows below give T cell receptor beta chains drawn from one sample of a study of CD8 T cells in ankylosing spondylitis. MiXCR, run by TCRdb on the 5' RACE reads, gives a single entry per CDR3 protein. The sample lists 300,000 to 400,000 distinct CDR3 sequences; roughly 15% were seen once. What was sequenced was blood, either unsorted or a sorted T cell fraction (not recorded which). The receptor set was obtained from a male donor with ankylosing spondylitis or in good health (not recorded which). The CDR3 runs from the conserved cysteine through the conserved F or W.

v_call	j_call	cdr3_aa
TRBV3-1	TRBJ1-1	CASSPLTENTEAFF
TRBV11-2	TRBJ1-1	CASSFNWADNTEAFF
TRBV7-2	TRBJ2-2	CASSSPGTGTGELFF
TRBV7-2	TRBJ2-7	CASSPGDLRHEQYF
TRBV20-1	TRBJ2-5	CSAPLPVLETQYF
TRBV6-1	TRBJ2-7	CASSEEIDRSYEQYF
TRBV12-3/TRBV12-4	TRBJ1-2	CASLAQLGGNYGYTF
TRBV20-1	TRBJ1-4	CSARQTINEKLFF
TRBV6-1	TRBJ1-4	CASKSGGLGEKLFF
TRBV6-5	TRBJ2-7	CASSYRTGYEQYF
TRBV7-7	TRBJ2-2	CASSESATNTGELFF
TRBV12-3/TRBV12-4	TRBJ2-7	CASSFGRGSYEQYF
TRBV12-3/TRBV12-4	TRBJ2-7	CASSFQGAYEQYF
TRBV20-1	TRBJ2-3	CSASFERGGTDTQYF
TRBV27	TRBJ1-5	CASSLYGSHGNQPQHF
TRBV12-3/TRBV12-4	TRBJ2-6	CASSITWGSGANVLTF
TRBV4-1	TRBJ2-1	CASSQAWYSYNEQFF
TRBV24-1	TRBJ2-1	CATSDPPHNEQFF
TRBV4-1	TRBJ2-3	CATGTPDTDTQYF
TRBV20-1	TRBJ2-7	CSARVVGSYEQYF
TRBV9	TRBJ2-3	CASSVAGAAPTDTQYF
TRBV7-9	TRBJ1-1	CASRLDQGQTEAFF
TRBV18	TRBJ2-1	CASSPRQGLDNEQFF
TRBV12-3/TRBV12-4	TRBJ1-1	CASSLVGNINTEAFF
TRBV10-2	TRBJ2-1	CASSRNGYNEQFF
TRBV5-1	TRBJ1-1	CASSLDGGNAEAFF
TRBV5-1	TRBJ1-4	CASSSDRGREKLFF
TRBV20-1	TRBJ2-5	CSARVTGADTQYF
TRBV14	TRBJ2-7	CASSIHRTSLQGEQYF
TRBV5-1	TRBJ2-2	CASGRGSSGSQNTGELFF
TRBV20-1	TRBJ2-3	CSASPRSGRGVGDTQYF